This TCR beta chain stems from a study of blood T cell repertoires in COVID-19. Study details: The United States, Italy and Spain supplied acute and convalescent COVID-19 samples. Sample material is recorded as cDNA or gDNA derived from T cells, B-cell-depleted T cells, or PBMCs.

The CDR3 loop spans 16 amino acids. The germline CDR1 and CDR2 sequences are KGHSH and LQKENI. The J segment lost 4 bases and the V segment lost 5 bases, leaving 11 bases of the junction unmatched. Authors' analysis steps: Amplified reference gene primers provided the basis for estimating nucleated cell counts. Sequencing was performed with immunoSEQ multiplex PCR; in TCRdb, only in-frame clones are kept and a portion is missing. The V and J calls and clone size come from that table; D and trimming were worked out from the DNA. The sample shows fewer than 150,000 clones, around 86% of them seen only once.

The genes are TRBV18 and TRBJ2-7; 10 bases are a match to TRBD1. The sequence derives from a woman in her forties or fifties who had recovered from COVID-19. The material sequenced was peripheral blood. CDR3 region: CASSYRSGTGAYEQYF. In DNA, the CDR3 is TGTGCCAGCTCATATAGATCCGGGACAGGGGCATACGAGCAGTACTTC.